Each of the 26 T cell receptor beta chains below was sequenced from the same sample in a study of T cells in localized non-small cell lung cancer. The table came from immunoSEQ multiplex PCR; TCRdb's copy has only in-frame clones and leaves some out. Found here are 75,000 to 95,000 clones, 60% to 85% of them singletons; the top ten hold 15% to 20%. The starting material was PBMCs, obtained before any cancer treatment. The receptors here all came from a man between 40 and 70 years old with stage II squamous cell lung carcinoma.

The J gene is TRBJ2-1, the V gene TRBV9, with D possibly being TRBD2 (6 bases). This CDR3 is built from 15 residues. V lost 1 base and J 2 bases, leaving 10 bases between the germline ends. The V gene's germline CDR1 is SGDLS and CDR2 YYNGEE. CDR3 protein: CASSVLAATYNEQFF. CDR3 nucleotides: TGTGCCAGCAGCGTATTAGCGGCCACCTACAATGAGCAGTTCTTC.

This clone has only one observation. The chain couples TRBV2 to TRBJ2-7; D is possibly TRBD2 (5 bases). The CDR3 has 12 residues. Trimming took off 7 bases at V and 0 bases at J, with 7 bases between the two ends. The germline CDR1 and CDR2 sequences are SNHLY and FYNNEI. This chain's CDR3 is CASIDYSYEQYF. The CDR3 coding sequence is TGTGCCAGCATAGACTACTCCTACGAGCAGTACTTC.

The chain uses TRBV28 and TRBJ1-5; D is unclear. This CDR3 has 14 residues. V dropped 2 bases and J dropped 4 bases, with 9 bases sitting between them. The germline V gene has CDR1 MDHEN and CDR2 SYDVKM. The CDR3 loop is CASSLGSGNQPQHF. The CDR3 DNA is TGTGCCAGCAGTTTAGGGTCAGGAAATCAGCCCCAGCATTTT. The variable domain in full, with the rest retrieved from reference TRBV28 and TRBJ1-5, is DVKVTQSSRYLVKRTGEKVFLECVQDMDHENMFWYRQDPGLGLRLIYFSYDVKMKEKGDIPEGYSVSREKKERFSLILESASTNQTSMYLCASSLGSGNQPQHFGDGTRLSIL.

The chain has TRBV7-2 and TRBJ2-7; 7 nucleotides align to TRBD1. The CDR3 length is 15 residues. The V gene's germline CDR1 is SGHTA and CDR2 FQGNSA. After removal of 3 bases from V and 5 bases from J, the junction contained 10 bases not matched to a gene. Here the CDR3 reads CASSLPGGAVHEQYF. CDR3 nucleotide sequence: TGTGCCAGCAGCTTGCCAGGGGGAGCTGTCCACGAGCAGTACTTC.

The DNA for the CDR3 is TGCAGTGCCACTACAGGGGGATTGTTCCACTTT. Encoded protein: CSATTGGLFHF. The chain links TRBV20-1 to TRBJ1-6; 8 bases agree with TRBD1. V gave up 6 bases and J gave up 17 bases; unmatched junction bases: 9. The CDR3 sequence is 11 residues long. CDR1 and CDR2 (germline): DFQATT, SNEGSKA (reference sequence).

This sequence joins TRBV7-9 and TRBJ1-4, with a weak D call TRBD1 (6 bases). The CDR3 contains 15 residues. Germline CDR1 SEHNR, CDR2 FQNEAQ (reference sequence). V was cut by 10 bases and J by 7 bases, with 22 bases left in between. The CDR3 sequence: CATTGLMGKPEKLFF. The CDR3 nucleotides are TGTGCCACAACAGGGCTAATGGGAAAACCTGAAAAACTGTTTTTT.

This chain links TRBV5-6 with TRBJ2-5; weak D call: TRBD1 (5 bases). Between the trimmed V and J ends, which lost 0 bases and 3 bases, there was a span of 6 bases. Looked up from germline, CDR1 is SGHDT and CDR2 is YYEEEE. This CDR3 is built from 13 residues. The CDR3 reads CASSLGQKETQYF. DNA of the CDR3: TGTGCCAGCAGCTTGGGACAGAAAGAGACCCAGTACTTC.

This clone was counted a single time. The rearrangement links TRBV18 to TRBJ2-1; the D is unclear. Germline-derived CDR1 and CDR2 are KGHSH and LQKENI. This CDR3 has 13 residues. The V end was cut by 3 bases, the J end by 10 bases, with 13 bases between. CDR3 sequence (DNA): TGTGCCAGCTCACCGTCGTCTATAGTAGAGCAGTTCTTC. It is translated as CASSPSSIVEQFF.

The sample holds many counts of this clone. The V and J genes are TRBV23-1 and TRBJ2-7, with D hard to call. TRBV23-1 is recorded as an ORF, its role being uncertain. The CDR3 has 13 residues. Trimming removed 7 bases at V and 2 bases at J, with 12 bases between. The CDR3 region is CASTYTRTYEQYF. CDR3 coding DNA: TGCGCCAGCACCTACACGAGAACCTACGAGCAGTACTTC.

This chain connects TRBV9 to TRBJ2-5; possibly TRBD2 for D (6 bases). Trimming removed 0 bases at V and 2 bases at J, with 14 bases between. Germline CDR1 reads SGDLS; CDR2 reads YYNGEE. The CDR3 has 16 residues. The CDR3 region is CASSVGSGEAQETQYF. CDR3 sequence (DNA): TGTGCCAGCAGCGTAGGGTCGGGAGAGGCTCAAGAGACCCAGTACTTC.

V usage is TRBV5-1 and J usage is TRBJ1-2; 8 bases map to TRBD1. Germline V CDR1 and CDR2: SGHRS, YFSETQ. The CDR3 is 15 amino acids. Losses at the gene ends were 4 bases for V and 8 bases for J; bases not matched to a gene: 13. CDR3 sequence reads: CASSQTGGEGYGYTF. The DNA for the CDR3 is TGCGCCAGCAGCCAAACAGGGGGTGAGGGATACGGCTACACCTTC. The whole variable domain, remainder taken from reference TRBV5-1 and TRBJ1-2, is KAGVTQTPRYLIKTRGQQVTLSCSPISGHRSVSWYQQTPGQGLQFLFEYFSETQRNKGNFPGRFSGRQFSNSRSEMNVSTLELGDSALYLCASSQTGGEGYGYTFGSGTRLTVV.

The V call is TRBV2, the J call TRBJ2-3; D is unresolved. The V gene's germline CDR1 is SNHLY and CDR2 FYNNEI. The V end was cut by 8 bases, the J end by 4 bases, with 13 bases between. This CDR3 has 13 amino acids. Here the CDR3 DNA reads TGTGCCAGCCTAGGAAGGGTGGCAGATACGCAGTATTTT. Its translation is CASLGRVADTQYF.

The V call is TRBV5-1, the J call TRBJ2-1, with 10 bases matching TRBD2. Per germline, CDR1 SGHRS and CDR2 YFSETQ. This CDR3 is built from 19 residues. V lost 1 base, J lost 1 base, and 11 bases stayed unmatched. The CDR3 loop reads CASSLSKASGGRSYNEQFF. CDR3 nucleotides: TGCGCCAGCAGCTTGAGCAAGGCTAGCGGGGGCCGATCCTACAATGAGCAGTTCTTC.

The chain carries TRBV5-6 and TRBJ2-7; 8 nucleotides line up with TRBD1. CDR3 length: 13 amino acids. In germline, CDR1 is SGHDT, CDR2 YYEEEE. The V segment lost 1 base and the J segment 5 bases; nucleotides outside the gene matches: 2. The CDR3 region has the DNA TGTGCCAGCAGCTTGACAGGGGGGCACGAGCAGTACTTC. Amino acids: CASSLTGGHEQYF.

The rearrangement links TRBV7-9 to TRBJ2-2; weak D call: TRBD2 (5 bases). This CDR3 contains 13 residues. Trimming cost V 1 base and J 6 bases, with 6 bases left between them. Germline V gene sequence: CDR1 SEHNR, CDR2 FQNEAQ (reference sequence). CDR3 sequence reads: CASSLEAAGELFF. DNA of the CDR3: TGTGCCAGCAGCTTAGAAGCGGCCGGGGAGCTGTTTTTT.

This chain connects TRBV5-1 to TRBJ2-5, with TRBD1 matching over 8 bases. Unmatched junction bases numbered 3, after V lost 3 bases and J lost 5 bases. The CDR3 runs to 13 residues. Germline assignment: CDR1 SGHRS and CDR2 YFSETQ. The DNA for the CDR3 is TGCGCCAGCAGCTCAGGGGGCAGGGAGACCCAGTACTTC. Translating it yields CASSSGGRETQYF.

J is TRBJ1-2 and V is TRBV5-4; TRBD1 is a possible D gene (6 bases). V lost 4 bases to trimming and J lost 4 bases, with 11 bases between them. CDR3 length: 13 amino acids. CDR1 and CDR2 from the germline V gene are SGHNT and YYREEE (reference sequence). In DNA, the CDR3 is TGTGCCAGCAGCGCAGGACAGAGCTATGGCTACACCTTC. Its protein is CASSAGQSYGYTF. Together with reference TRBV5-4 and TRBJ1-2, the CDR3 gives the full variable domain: ETGVTQSPTHLIKTRGQQVTLRCSSQSGHNTVSWYQQALGQGPQFIFQYYREEENGRGNFPPRFSGLQFPNYSSELNVNALELDDSALYLCASSAGQSYGYTFGSGTRLTVV.

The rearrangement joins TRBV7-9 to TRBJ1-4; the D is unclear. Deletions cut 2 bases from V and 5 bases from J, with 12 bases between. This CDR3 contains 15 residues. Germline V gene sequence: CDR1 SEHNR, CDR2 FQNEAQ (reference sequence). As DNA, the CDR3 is TGTGCCAGCAGCTTATCCTCAGGAGAAAATGAAAAACTGTTTTTT. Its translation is CASSLSSGENEKLFF.

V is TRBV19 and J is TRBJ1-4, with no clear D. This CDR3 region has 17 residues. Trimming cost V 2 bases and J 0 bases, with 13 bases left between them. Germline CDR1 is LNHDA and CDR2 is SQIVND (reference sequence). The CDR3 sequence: CASSILAAHATNEKLFF. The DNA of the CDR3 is TGTGCCAGTAGTATATTGGCAGCCCATGCAACTAATGAAAAACTGTTTTTT.

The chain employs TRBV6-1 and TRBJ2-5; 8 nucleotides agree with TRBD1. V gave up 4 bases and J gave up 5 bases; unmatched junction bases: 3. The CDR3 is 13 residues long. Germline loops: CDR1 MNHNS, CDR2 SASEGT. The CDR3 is CASSAGGRETQYF. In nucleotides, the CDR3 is TGTGCCAGCAGTGCAGGGGGCCGGGAGACCCAGTACTTC.

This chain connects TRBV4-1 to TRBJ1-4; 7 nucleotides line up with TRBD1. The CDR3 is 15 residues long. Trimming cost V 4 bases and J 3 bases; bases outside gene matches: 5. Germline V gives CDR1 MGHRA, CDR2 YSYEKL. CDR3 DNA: TGCGCCAGCAGCCTCCAGGGGGGGGCTAATGAAAAACTGTTTTTT. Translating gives CASSLQGGANEKLFF.

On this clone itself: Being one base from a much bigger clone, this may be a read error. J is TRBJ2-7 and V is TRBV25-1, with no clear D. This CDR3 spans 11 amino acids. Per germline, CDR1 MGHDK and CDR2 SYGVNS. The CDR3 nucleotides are TGTGCCAACAGTGAATTCTACGAGCAGTACTTC. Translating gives CANSEFYEQYF.

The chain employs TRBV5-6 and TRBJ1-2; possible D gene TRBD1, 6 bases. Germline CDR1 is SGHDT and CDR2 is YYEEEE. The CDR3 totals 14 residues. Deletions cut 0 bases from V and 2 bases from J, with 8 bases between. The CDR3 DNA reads TGTGCCAGCAGCTTGGGAGGACAGAACTATGGCTACACCTTC. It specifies CASSLGGQNYGYTF. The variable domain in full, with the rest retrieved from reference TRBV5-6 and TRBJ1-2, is DAGVTQSPTHLIKTRGQQVTLRCSPKSGHDTVSWYQQALGQGPQFIFQYYEEEERQRGNFPDRFSGHQFPNYSSELNVNALLLGDSALYLCASSLGGQNYGYTFGSGTRLTVV.

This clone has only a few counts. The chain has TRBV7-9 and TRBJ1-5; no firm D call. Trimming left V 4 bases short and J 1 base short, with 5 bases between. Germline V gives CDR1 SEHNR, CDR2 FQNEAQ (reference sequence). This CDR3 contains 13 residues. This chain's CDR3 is CASSSYSNQPQHF. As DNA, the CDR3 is TGTGCCAGCAGCTCGTACAGCAATCAGCCCCAGCATTTT.

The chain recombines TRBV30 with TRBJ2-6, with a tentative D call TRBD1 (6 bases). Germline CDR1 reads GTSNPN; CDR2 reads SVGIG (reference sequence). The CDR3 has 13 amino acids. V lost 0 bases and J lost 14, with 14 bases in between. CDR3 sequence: CAWSVGQGLLLTF. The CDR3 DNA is TGTGCCTGGAGTGTCGGGCAGGGGTTACTCCTGACTTTC.

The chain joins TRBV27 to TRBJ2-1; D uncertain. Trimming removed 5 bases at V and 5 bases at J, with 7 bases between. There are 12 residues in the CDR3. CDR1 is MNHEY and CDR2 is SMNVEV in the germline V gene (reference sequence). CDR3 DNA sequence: TGTGCCAGCAGTCCTCTCAACAATGAGCAGTTCTTC. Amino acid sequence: CASSPLNNEQFF.